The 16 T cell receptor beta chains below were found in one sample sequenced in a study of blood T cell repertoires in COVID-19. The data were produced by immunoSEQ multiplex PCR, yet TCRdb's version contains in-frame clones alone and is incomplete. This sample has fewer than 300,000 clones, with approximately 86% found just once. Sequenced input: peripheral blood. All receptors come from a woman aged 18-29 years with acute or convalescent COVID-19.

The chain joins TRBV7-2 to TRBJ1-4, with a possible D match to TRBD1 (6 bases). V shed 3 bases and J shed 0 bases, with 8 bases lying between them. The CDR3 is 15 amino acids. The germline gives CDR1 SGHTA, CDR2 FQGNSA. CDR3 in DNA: TGTGCCAGCAGCTTCCAGGGGTCAACTAATGAAAAACTGTTTTTT. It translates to CASSFQGSTNEKLFF.

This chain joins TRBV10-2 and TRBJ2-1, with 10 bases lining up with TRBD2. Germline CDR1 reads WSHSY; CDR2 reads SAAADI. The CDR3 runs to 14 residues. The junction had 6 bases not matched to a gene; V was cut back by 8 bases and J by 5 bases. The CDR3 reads CASGGLAEHNEQFF. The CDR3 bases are TGCGCCAGCGGAGGACTAGCGGAACACAATGAGCAGTTCTTC.

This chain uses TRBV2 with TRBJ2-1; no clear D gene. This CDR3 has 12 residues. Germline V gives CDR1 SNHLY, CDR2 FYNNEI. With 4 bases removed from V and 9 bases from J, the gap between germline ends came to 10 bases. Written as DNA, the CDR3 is TGTGCCAGCAGTGGAATAGAGGTTGAGCAGTTCTTC. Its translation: CASSGIEVEQFF. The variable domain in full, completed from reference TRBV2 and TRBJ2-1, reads EPEVTQTPSHQVTQMGQEVILRCVPISNHLYFYWYRQILGQKVEFLVSFYNNEISEKSEIFDDQFSVERPDGSNFTLKIRSTKLEDSAMYFCASSGIEVEQFFGPGTRLTVL.

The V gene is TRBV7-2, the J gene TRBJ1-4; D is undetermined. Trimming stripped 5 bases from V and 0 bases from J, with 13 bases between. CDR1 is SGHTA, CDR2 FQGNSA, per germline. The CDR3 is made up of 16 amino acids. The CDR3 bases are TGTGCCAGCAGCGAAGGCGCGGCACCAACTAATGAAAAACTGTTTTTT. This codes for CASSEGAAPTNEKLFF.

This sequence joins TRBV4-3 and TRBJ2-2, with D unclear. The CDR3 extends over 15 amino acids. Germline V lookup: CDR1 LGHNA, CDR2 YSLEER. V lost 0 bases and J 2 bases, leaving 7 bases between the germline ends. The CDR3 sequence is CASSQELVNTGELFF. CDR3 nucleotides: TGCGCCAGCAGCCAAGAACTGGTCAACACCGGGGAGCTGTTTTTT.

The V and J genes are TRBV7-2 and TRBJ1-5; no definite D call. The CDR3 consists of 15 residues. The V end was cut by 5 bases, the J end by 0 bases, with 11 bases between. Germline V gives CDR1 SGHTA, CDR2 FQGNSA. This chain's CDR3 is CASSVLGGSNQPQHF. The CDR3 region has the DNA TGTGCCAGCAGCGTCCTCGGAGGTAGCAATCAGCCCCAGCATTTT.

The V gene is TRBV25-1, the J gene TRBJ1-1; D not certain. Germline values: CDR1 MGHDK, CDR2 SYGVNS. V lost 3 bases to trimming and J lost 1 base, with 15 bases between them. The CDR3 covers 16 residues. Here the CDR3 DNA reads TGTGCCAGCAGTGATCCACGAGGGCCCCGGAACACTGAAGCTTTCTTT. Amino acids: CASSDPRGPRNTEAFF.

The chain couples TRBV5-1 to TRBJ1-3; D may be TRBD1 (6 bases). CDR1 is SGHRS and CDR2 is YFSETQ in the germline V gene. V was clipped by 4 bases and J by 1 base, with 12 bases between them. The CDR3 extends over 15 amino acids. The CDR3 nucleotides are TGCGCCAGCAGCGGGGGCCAGGGATCTGGAAACACCATATATTTT. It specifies CASSGGQGSGNTIYF.

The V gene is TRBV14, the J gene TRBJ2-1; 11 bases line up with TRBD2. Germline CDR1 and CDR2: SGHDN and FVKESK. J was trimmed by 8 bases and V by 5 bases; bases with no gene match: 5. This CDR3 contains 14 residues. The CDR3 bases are TGTGCCAGCAGCGCTCTAGCGGGAGGCTATGAGCAGTTCTTC. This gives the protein CASSALAGGYEQFF.

CDR3 region: CASRSLVDRAGNTEAFF. Here the CDR3 DNA reads TGTGCCAGCAGGAGTTTGGTGGACCGCGCGGGGAACACTGAAGCTTTCTTT. This chain uses TRBV27 with TRBJ1-1; D gene ambiguous. The CDR3 runs 17 residues. Germline V CDR1 and CDR2: MNHEY, SMNVEV (reference sequence). V lost 6 bases and J lost 1, with 21 bases in between.

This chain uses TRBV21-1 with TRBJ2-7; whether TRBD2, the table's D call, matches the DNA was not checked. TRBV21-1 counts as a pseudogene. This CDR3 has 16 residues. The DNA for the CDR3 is TGTGCCAGCAGCAAAGTTCAGCGGGAGGTCGCCTACGAGCAGTACTTC. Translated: CASSKVQREVAYEQYF.

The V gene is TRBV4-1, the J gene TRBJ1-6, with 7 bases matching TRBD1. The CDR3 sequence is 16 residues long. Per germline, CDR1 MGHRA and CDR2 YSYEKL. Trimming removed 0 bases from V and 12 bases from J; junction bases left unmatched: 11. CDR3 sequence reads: CASSQEDRLDLRPLHF. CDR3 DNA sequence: TGCGCCAGCAGCCAAGAGGACAGGTTGGACCTAAGACCCCTCCACTTT.

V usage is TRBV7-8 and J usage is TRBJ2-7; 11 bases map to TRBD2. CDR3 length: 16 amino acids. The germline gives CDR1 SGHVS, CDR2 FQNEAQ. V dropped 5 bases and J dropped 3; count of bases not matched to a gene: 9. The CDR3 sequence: CASSTPGLAGFYEQYF. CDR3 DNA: TGTGCCAGCAGCACCCCAGGACTAGCGGGTTTCTACGAGCAGTACTTC.

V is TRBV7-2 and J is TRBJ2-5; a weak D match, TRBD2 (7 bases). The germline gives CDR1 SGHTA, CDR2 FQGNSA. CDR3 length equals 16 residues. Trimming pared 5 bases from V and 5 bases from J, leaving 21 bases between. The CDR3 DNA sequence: TGTGCCAGCAGCCCACCCAAGGGGGGGTTTGTGGAGACCCAGTACTTC. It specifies CASSPPKGGFVETQYF.

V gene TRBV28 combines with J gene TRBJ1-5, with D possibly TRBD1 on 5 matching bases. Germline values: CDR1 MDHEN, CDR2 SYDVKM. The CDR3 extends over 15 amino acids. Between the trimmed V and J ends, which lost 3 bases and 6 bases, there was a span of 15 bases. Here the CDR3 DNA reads TGTGCCAGCAGTTTGAGGGAGGGGTACGTTCAGCCCCAGCATTTT. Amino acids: CASSLREGYVQPQHF.

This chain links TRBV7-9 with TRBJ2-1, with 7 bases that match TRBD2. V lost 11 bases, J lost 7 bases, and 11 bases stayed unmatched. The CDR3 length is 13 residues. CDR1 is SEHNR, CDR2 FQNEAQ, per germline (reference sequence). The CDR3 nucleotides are TGTGCCGCCCATGCGGGAGTGGGGAATGAGCAGTTCTTC. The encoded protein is CAAHAGVGNEQFF.